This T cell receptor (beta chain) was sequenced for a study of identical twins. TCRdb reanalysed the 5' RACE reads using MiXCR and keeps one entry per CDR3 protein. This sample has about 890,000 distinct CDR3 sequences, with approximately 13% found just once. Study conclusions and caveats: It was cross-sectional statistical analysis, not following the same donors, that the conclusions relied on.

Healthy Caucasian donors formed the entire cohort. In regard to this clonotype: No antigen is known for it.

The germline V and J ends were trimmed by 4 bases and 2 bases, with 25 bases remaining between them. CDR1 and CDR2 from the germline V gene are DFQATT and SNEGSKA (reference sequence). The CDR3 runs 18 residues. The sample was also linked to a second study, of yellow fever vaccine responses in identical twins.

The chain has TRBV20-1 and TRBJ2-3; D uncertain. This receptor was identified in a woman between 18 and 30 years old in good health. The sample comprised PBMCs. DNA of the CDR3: TGCAGTGCTATACCAGCCGTCGGGCGGAAGCTTAACACAGATACGCAGTATTTT. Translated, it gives CSAIPAVGRKLNTDTQYF.